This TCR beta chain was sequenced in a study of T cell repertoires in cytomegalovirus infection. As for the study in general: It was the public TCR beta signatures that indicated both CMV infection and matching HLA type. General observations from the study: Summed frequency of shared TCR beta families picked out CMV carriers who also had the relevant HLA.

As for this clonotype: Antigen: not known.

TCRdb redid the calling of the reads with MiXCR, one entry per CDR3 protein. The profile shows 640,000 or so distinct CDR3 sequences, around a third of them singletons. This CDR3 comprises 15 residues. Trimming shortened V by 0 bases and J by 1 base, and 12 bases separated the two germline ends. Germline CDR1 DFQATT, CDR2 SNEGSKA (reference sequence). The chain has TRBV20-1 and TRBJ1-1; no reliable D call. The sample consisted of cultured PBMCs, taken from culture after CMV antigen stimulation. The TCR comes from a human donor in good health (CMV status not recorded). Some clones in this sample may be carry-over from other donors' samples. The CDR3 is CSARDFLSGNTEAFF. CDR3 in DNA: TGCAGTGCTAGAGATTTTCTTAGCGGGAACACTGAAGCTTTCTTT.